This T cell receptor beta chain was sequenced during a study of shared clonotypes between healthy human individuals. On the study more broadly: Aged between 18 and 49, the donors were a couple of women and three men.

Within Nashville, Tennessee resided all donors, each a Caucasian adult. Genomic DNA of unsorted samples came from around 84 million PBMCs. Researchers ran the assay at a deep level. The table came from immunoSEQ multiplex PCR; TCRdb's copy has only in-frame clones and leaves some out. This table has about 480,000 clones, about 79% appearing once. The CDR3 contains 11 residues. CDR1 and CDR2 from the germline V gene are SQVTM and ANQGSEA. V was cut by 3 bases and J by 5 bases, with 6 bases left in between. The chain carries TRBV29-1 and TRBJ2-3, with D tentatively TRBD1 (5 bases). The sample taken for sequencing was PBMCs. The TCR was taken from a woman aged 40 to 50 in good health. Some clones in this sample may be carry-over from other donors' samples. Written as DNA, the CDR3 is TGCAGCGTTGACCAGGGAGATACGCAGTATTTT. As protein: CSVDQGDTQYF.